These 3 T cell receptor beta chains were sequenced from one sample in a study of cytomegalovirus exposure and HLA in healthy donors. PCR primers comprised 60 Vbeta and 13 Jbeta primers. Only in-frame clones appear in the TCRdb table, and some are missing; sequencing was by immunoSEQ multiplex PCR. In the table there are around 70,000 clones, roughly four fifths of which are singletons. Sequenced material: PBMCs. These receptors all come from a man aged 65-85 years in good health and CMV-seronegative.

The J gene is TRBJ1-1, the V gene TRBV7-9; D may be TRBD1 (5 bases). The CDR3 sequence is 17 residues long. Germline V gives CDR1 SEHNR, CDR2 FQNEAQ (reference sequence). With 2 bases removed from V and 1 base from J, the gap between germline ends came to 17 bases. CDR3 in amino acids: CASSLMGGVGQNTEAFF. CDR3 DNA sequence: TGTGCCAGCAGCTTAATGGGAGGGGTCGGCCAGAACACTGAAGCTTTCTTT.

The rearrangement uses TRBV6-1 and TRBJ2-7; the match to TRBD1 covers 10 bases. The CDR3 runs to 15 residues. V was pared by 7 bases and J by 6 bases, with 12 bases of the junction left unmatched. Per germline, CDR1 MNHNS and CDR2 SASEGT. This CDR3 is CASMWGTGVEGEQYF. CDR3 bases: TGTGCCAGCATGTGGGGGACAGGGGTAGAGGGCGAGCAGTACTTC.

The chain uses TRBV7-9 and TRBJ1-6; 7 nucleotides agree with TRBD1. Germline trimming cut 7 bases from V and 5 bases from J; bases unmatched to any gene: 5. CDR1 is SEHNR, CDR2 FQNEAQ, per germline (reference sequence). CDR3 length: 14 residues. This CDR3 is CASTTTGNNSPLHF. The CDR3 nucleotides read TGTGCCAGCACCACGACAGGGAATAATTCACCCCTCCACTTT.